This T cell receptor beta chain was identified during a study of blood T cell repertoires in COVID-19. Profiling relied on immunoSEQ multiplex PCR, and the TCRdb table lists in-frame clones only, not all of them. The sample consists of approximately 500,000 clones, roughly 91% of them appearing once. In this sample, this clone turned up once. The length of the CDR3 is 16 residues. CDR1 SEHNR and CDR2 FQNEAQ come from the germline V gene (reference sequence). V was cut by 1 base and J by 4 bases, with 15 bases left in between. The receptor was isolated from a woman aged 45-65 years with COVID-19, enrolled during active disease. The sequencing sample was made of peripheral blood. The chain carries TRBV7-9 and TRBJ2-3; unclear D gene. CDR3 DNA sequence: TGTGCCAGCAGCTTAGAGGCGGCTGGATACGCAGATACGCAGTATTTT. Encoded protein: CASSLEAAGYADTQYF.